This T cell receptor (beta chain) was identified during a study of Graves' ophthalmopathy and Graves' hyperthyroidism. In the study overall: Pretreatment peripheral blood was obtained at initial diagnosis.

There are 13 residues in the CDR3. The germline V and J ends were trimmed by 6 bases and 4 bases, with 12 bases remaining between them. Per germline, CDR1 ENHRY and CDR2 SYGVKD. TCR beta CDR3 amplification used RNA transcripts. The library came from an HTBI-primed first-round RT-PCR and a second-round multiplex PCR. Each CDR3 protein gets one entry after TCRdb re-called the multiplex PCR reads with MiXCR. The sample lists 200,000 to 250,000 distinct CDR3 sequences, under 30% occurring once. This clonotype came up a few times. Ophthalmopathy-affected donors exhibited moderate-to-severe activity, CAS ≥3, NOSPECS ≥4, and duration under 3 months. Enrollment excluded any patients with other autoimmune diseases, uncontrolled infections, pregnancy or lactation. As the starting material, over 9 ml of fresh peripheral blood yielded the PBMCs.

The sequencing input was peripheral blood. The receptor was isolated from a man aged 50 to 59 with Graves' ophthalmopathy. V and J are TRBV10-3 and TRBJ1-1; perhaps TRBD1 as D (5 bases). This CDR3 reads CAIRGEGGTEAFF. The CDR3 region has the DNA TGTGCCATCAGGGGGGAGGGAGGCACTGAAGCTTTCTTT.